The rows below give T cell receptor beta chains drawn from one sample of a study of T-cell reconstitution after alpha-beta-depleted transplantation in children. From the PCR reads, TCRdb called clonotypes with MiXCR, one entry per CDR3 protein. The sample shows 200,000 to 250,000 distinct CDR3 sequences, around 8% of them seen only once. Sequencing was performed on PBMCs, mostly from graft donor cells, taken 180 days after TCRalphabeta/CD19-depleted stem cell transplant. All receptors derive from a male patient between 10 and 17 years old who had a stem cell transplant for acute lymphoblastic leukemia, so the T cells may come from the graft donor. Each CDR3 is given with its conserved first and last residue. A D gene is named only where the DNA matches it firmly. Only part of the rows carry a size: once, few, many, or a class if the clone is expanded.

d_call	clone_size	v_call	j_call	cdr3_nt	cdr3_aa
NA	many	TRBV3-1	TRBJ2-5	TGTGCCAGCAGCCAACATGGTCAAGAGACCCAGTACTTC	CASSQHGQETQYF
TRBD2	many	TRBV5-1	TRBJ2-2	TGCGCCAGCAGCTTGGGCGGGAGCACCGGGGAGCTGTTTTTT	CASSLGGSTGELFF
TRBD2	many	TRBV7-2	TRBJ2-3	TGTGCCAGCAGCCTAGCGGGGGGGCAGGATACGCAGTATTTT	CASSLAGGQDTQYF
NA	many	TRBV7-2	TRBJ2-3	TGTGCCAGCAGCTTAGTTCCGGGGCCTAGCACAGATACGCAGTATTTT	CASSLVPGPSTDTQYF
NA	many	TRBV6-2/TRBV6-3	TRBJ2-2	TGTGCCAGCAGTTACTCCACAGTGGGGAGGACCGGGGAGCTGTTTTTT	CASSYSTVGRTGELFF
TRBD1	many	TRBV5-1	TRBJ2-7	TGCGCCAGCGGACGGACAGGGAGACACGAGCAGTACTTC	CASGRTGRHEQYF
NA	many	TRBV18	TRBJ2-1	TGTGCCAGCTCACCTCGAGGGGGAGACGAGCAGTTCTTC	CASSPRGGDEQFF
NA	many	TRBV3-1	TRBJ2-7	TGTGCCAGCAGCCAAGGTGTGCCCTACGAGCAGTACTTC	CASSQGVPYEQYF
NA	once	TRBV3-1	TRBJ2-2	TGTACCTGCAGACGGGACCTCTGGGTGGGTGAGACCACCGGGGAGCTGTTTTTT	CTCRRDLWVGETTGELFF
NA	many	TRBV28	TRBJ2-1	TGTGCCAGCAGTTTAGGTGACCCCTACAATGAGCAGTTCTTC	CASSLGDPYNEQFF
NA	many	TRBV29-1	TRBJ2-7	TGCAGCGTGGCCCGGAGCAGACCCTACGAGCAGTACTTC	CSVARSRPYEQYF
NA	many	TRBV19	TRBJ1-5	TGTGCCAGTAGTATAGGATCTTCTAGCAATCAGCCCCAGCATTTT	CASSIGSSSNQPQHF
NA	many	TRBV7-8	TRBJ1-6	TGTGCCAGCAGCCCTAGATCCCAGATTAATTCACCCCTCCACTTT	CASSPRSQINSPLHF
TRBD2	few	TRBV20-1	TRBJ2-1	TGCAGTGCTAGAGATCGGGCAGGACTAGGGCGGGGCCCTCTAGAGCAGTTCTTC	CSARDRAGLGRGPLEQFF
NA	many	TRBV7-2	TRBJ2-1	TGTGCCAGCAGCCCGAGGCCTAGCAAGGGTGAGCAGTTCTTC	CASSPRPSKGEQFF
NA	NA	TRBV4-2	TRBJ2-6	TGTGCCAGCACAGAGGCCAACCGTAGAGCCTCTGGGGCCAACGTCCTGACTTTC	CASTEANRRASGANVLTF
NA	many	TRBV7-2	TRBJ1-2	TGTGCCAGCAGCCACGATGGTGGGGGGACTAACTATGGCTACACCTTC	CASSHDGGGTNYGYTF
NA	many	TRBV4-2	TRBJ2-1	TGTGCCAGCAGCCAAGATGGCGTGGGGGGGACAACCTACAATGAGCAGTTCTTC	CASSQDGVGGTTYNEQFF
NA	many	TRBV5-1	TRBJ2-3	TGCGCCAGCAGCTTGGGGGACTTCACAGATACGCAGTATTTT	CASSLGDFTDTQYF